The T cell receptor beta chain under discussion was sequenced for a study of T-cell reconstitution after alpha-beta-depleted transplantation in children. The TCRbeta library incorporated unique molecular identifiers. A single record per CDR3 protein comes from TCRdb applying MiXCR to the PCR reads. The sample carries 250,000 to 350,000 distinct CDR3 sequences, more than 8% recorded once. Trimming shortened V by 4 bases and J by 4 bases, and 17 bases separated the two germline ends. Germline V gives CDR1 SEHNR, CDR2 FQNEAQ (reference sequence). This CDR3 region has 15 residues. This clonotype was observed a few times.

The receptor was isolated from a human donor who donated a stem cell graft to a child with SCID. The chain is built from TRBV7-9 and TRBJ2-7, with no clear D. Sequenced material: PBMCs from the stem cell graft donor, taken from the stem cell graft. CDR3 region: CASSSPPVGIYEQYF. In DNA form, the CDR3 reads TGTGCCAGCAGCTCTCCCCCGGTAGGGATATACGAGCAGTACTTC.